The 10 T cell receptor beta chains below all came from one sample that was sequenced in a study of blood T cell repertoires in COVID-19. Assay: immunoSEQ multiplex PCR; the TCRdb copy retains only in-frame clones and omits some. The sample shows some 83,000 clones, roughly 79% of them seen only once. Material for sequencing was peripheral blood. All receptors derive from a man aged 80 or over with acute or convalescent COVID-19.

The chain carries TRBV19 and TRBJ2-1; 9 positions agree with TRBD1. CDR1 LNHDA and CDR2 SQIVND come from the germline V gene (reference sequence). The V and J ends lost 3 bases and 7 bases, in that order; junction bases with no gene match: 7. The CDR3 runs to 15 residues. This CDR3 is CASSIPATGGNEQFF. CDR3 DNA: TGTGCCAGTAGTATCCCCGCGACAGGGGGGAATGAGCAGTTCTTC.

The J gene is TRBJ2-2, the V gene TRBV15, with D possibly being TRBD1 (5 bases). CDR3 length: 15 amino acids. Deletions cut 1 base from V and 3 bases from J, with 9 bases between. Germline loops: CDR1 LNHNV, CDR2 YYDKDF (reference sequence). CDR3 coding DNA: TGTGCCACCAGCAGAGGGCAGGGTCACACCGGGGAGCTGTTTTTT. This sequence encodes CATSRGQGHTGELFF.

The J gene is TRBJ2-2, the V gene TRBV30; maybe TRBD2 (6 bases). Germline CDR1 reads GTSNPN; CDR2 reads SVGIG (reference sequence). This CDR3 has 15 amino acids. V shed 7 bases and J shed 4 bases, with 19 bases lying between them. CDR3 coding DNA: TGTGCCTCATGGCGGGGCCCAAGCGGCACCGGGGAGCTGTTTTTT. It encodes CASWRGPSGTGELFF.

The CDR3 bases are TGCGCCAGCGGCAGGACAGGGGGGATTGAAAAACTGTTTTTT. This translates into CASGRTGGIEKLFF. The chain employs TRBV5-1 and TRBJ1-4, with 10 bases lining up with TRBD1. Per germline, CDR1 SGHRS and CDR2 YFSETQ. The J segment lost 7 bases and the V segment lost 7 bases, leaving 7 bases of the junction unmatched. The CDR3 has 14 amino acids.

The rearrangement uses TRBV4-1 and TRBJ2-7, with D possibly TRBD2 on 5 matching bases. The V gene lost 1 base and the J gene lost 0 bases, with 10 bases spanning the gap. Germline V gene lookup returns CDR1 MGHRA and CDR2 YSYEKL. CDR3 size: 15 residues. The CDR3 sequence: CASSQGGGYSYEQYF. The CDR3 DNA reads as TGCGCCAGCAGCCAAGGAGGCGGGTACTCCTACGAGCAGTACTTC.

The V call is TRBV18, the J call TRBJ2-2; TRBD2 agrees at 12 bases. The V segment lost 6 bases and the J segment 5 bases; nucleotides outside the gene matches: 10. The CDR3 length is 17 residues. Per the germline V gene, CDR1 is KGHSH and CDR2 is LQKENI. The CDR3 region is CASSPGLAGLRTGELFF. The CDR3 nucleotides read TGTGCCAGCTCGCCTGGACTAGCGGGACTCAGGACCGGGGAGCTGTTTTTT.

V gene TRBV25-1 combines with J gene TRBJ1-1; D perhaps matches TRBD1 (6 bases). Trimming took 6 bases from V and 6 from J, leaving 11 bases between them. CDR1 is MGHDK, CDR2 SYGVNS, per germline. The CDR3 has 12 amino acids. The CDR3 coding sequence is TGTGCCAGCAGCCCCCAGGGGTCTGAAGCTTTCTTT. This codes for CASSPQGSEAFF.

This clone was recorded once. This chain links TRBV28 with TRBJ2-7, with D possibly matching TRBD2 (6 bases). V was pared by 7 bases and J by 0 bases, with 25 bases between. The CDR3 extends over 18 amino acids. Germline V gene lookup returns CDR1 MDHEN and CDR2 SYDVKM. DNA for the CDR3: TGTGCCAGCACTTTCCCATCACCCGGGGGTCTGGGCTCCTACGAGCAGTACTTC. Its translation is CASTFPSPGGLGSYEQYF.

V usage is TRBV12-3 or TRBV12-4 and J usage is TRBJ1-2, with 9 bases fitting TRBD1. J lost 5 bases, V lost 4 bases, and 2 bases had no gene match. This CDR3 contains 13 residues. DNA for the CDR3: TGTGCCAGCAGTTCGACAGGGGGGTATGGCTACACCTTC. Translation: CASSSTGGYGYTF.

The chain combines TRBV30 with TRBJ2-7; D not resolved. The germline CDR1 and CDR2 sequences are GTSNPN and SVGIG (reference sequence). Trimming took 5 bases from V and 4 from J, leaving 9 bases between them. The CDR3 has 11 residues. The CDR3 DNA reads TGTGCCTGGGCGAATGAGTACGAGCAGTACTTC. It is translated as CAWANEYEQYF.